These 27 T cell receptor beta chains share one sample of origin, sequenced in a study of cytomegalovirus exposure and HLA in healthy donors (dated by TCRdb to the late 2010s). Receptors were amplified or captured by the immunoSEQ multiplex PCR assay. For the multiplex PCR, a mixture combining 60 forward primers for TCR Vbeta segments and 13 reverse primers for TCR Jbeta segments was used. Not all clones reach the TCRdb copy of this immuneACCESS table, which keeps in-frame sequences only. Checked studies attribute under half of the gap to unresolved V genes and leave the rest unexplained. The sample contains more than 80,000 clones, about 85% of them found a single time. Approximately 3.7% of the sample belongs to the ten largest clones. The sample consisted of PBMCs. The receptor source for this set is a female donor in good health and CMV-seropositive.

This clone has a handful of counts. The rearrangement uses TRBV28 and TRBJ2-7; 10 nucleotides match TRBD2. Germline-derived CDR1 and CDR2 are MDHEN and SYDVKM. V dropped 5 bases and J dropped 3; count of bases not matched to a gene: 7. The CDR3 sequence is 15 residues long. CDR3 nucleotide sequence: TGTGCCAGCAGTCCCCTAGCGGGAGCAGACTACGAGCAGTACTTC. Translated: CASSPLAGADYEQYF.

The chain couples TRBV30 to TRBJ2-7, with TRBD2 matching over 8 bases. CDR1 is GTSNPN, CDR2 SVGIG, per germline (reference sequence). Trimming removed 0 bases from V and 2 bases from J; junction bases left unmatched: 3. CDR3 size: 14 residues. Here the CDR3 DNA reads TGTGCCTGGAGTGTTTCGGGGGGGGCCTACGAGCAGTACTTC. Its protein product is CAWSVSGGAYEQYF.

The J gene is TRBJ1-1, the V gene TRBV15; unclear D gene. V lost 0 bases, J lost 1 base, and 12 bases lay in between. Looked up from germline, CDR1 is LNHNV and CDR2 is YYDKDF (reference sequence). CDR3 length: 16 amino acids. The CDR3 spells CATSRDLVSGNTEAFF. CDR3 bases: TGTGCCACCAGCAGAGATCTGGTTTCGGGGAACACTGAAGCTTTCTTT.

The V and J genes are TRBV5-1 and TRBJ1-1; no clear D. Germline-derived CDR1 and CDR2 are SGHRS and YFSETQ. The CDR3 totals 13 residues. V lost 6 bases to trimming and J lost 5 bases, with 14 bases between them. The CDR3 bases are TGCGCCAGCACGGAGGGCTCGGAGACTGAAGCTTTCTTT. The encoded protein is CASTEGSETEAFF.

J is TRBJ2-3 and V is TRBV2, with 8 bases aligning to TRBD2. Germline V gene data show CDR1 as SNHLY and CDR2 as FYNNEI. The CDR3 covers 15 residues. Losses at the gene ends were 8 bases for V and 0 bases for J; bases not matched to a gene: 7. This CDR3 reads CASGERERSTDTQYF. Here the CDR3 DNA reads TGTGCCAGCGGGGAGCGGGAGAGGAGCACAGATACGCAGTATTTT.

The rearrangement uses TRBV5-1 and TRBJ2-5; 9 bases line up with TRBD2. The V segment lost 5 bases and the J segment 2 bases; nucleotides outside the gene matches: 7. Germline V gene lookup returns CDR1 SGHRS and CDR2 YFSETQ. The CDR3 covers 15 residues. The CDR3 DNA is TGCGCCAGCAGTTCCGGGACTAGCCTACAAGAGACCCAGTACTTC. Protein: CASSSGTSLQETQYF.

On this clone itself: The junction departs from the called germline gene at one end, perhaps through a read error. This chain joins TRBV6-1 and TRBJ1-5; a weak D match, TRBD1 (6 bases). The CDR3 contains 14 residues. CDR1 and CDR2 (germline): MNHNS, SASEGT. The CDR3 bases are TGTGCCAGCAGCGAAGGCGGGGGGCCTCAGCCCCAGCATTTT. Residues: CASSEGGGPQPQHF.

This chain uses TRBV13 with TRBJ1-1; D call uncertain. The length of the CDR3 is 14 residues. Germline V CDR1 and CDR2: PRHDT, FYEKMQ (reference sequence). With 0 bases removed from V and 11 bases from J, the gap between germline ends came to 16 bases. In nucleotides, the CDR3 is TGTGCCAGCAGCTTAGGTTCAGAACCCATGAATGCTTTCTTT. Protein: CASSLGSEPMNAFF. Variable domain in full (rest from reference TRBV13 and TRBJ1-1): AAGVIQSPRHLIKEKRETATLKCYPIPRHDTVYWYQQGPGQDPQFLISFYEKMQSDKGSIPDRFSAQQFSDYHSELNMSSLELGDSALYFCASSLGSEPMNAFFGQGTRLTVV.

The chain employs TRBV13 and TRBJ2-1; the match to TRBD2 covers 13 bases. This CDR3 is 15 amino acids long. V gave up 0 bases and J gave up 9 bases; unmatched junction bases: 2. Germline V gene sequence: CDR1 PRHDT, CDR2 FYEKMQ (reference sequence). CDR3 sequence reads: CASSLGGTSGIEQFF. CDR3 in DNA: TGTGCCAGCAGCTTAGGGGGGACTAGCGGGATTGAGCAGTTCTTC.

The chain combines TRBV19 with TRBJ2-1; D might be TRBD2 (6 bases). CDR1 is LNHDA, CDR2 SQIVND, per germline (reference sequence). Trimming took off 2 bases at V and 15 bases at J, with 17 bases between the two ends. CDR3 size: 13 residues. The CDR3 DNA follows: TGTGCCAGTAGTATAAGGGAACAGACTAGGGTGTTCTTC. It yields the protein CASSIREQTRVFF.

This clone came up once. The rearrangement joins TRBV7-9 to TRBJ1-6; unclear D gene. Germline assignment: CDR1 SEHNR and CDR2 FQNEAQ (reference sequence). The V end lost 5 bases, the J end lost 8 bases, and 10 bases lay between the germline ends. The CDR3 has 13 residues. The CDR3 loop reads CASSPVEYSPLHF. The CDR3 DNA reads TGTGCCAGCAGCCCAGTGGAGTATTCACCCCTCCACTTT.

A note on this clone: The same CDR3 is also encoded by other DNA sequences in this sample. The chain employs TRBV19 and TRBJ1-5; 7 nucleotides align to TRBD1. V was clipped by 5 bases and J by 2 bases; unmatched bases: 0. CDR1 is LNHDA, CDR2 SQIVND, per germline (reference sequence). CDR3 length: 13 amino acids. The CDR3 nucleotides read TGTGCCAGTAGTGACAGGGGCAATCAGCCCCAGCATTTT. Translating it yields CASSDRGNQPQHF.

The chain employs TRBV5-6 and TRBJ2-3; 8 positions match TRBD1. The CDR3 is 16 residues long. V lost 6 bases, J lost 1 base, and 10 bases stayed unmatched. Germline V gene data show CDR1 as SGHDT and CDR2 as YYEEEE. The CDR3 nucleotides read TGTGCCAGCACGCTGGGCAGGGGGCAGGGCACAGATACGCAGTATTTT. It encodes CASTLGRGQGTDTQYF.

The CDR3 nucleotides read TGCGCCAGCAGCTTGGGCAGGGGGGATCAGCCCCAGCATTTT. Protein sequence: CASSLGRGDQPQHF. The chain joins TRBV5-1 to TRBJ1-5, with 7 bases matching TRBD1. Germline V gene lookup returns CDR1 SGHRS and CDR2 YFSETQ. The junction had 2 bases not matched to a gene; V was cut back by 0 bases and J by 5 bases. The length of the CDR3 is 14 residues.

This sequence joins TRBV2 and TRBJ2-1, with TRBD1 matching over 7 bases. V shed 6 bases, J shed 4 bases, and the junction held 9 bases outside the gene matches. Germline values: CDR1 SNHLY, CDR2 FYNNEI. The CDR3 sequence is 15 residues long. The CDR3 region is CASRGEGAWYNEQFF. The CDR3 DNA reads TGTGCCAGCAGGGGTGAGGGGGCCTGGTACAATGAGCAGTTCTTC.

The chain links TRBV6-5 to TRBJ2-7; 8 bases align to TRBD1. The germline V gene encodes CDR1 MNHEY and CDR2 SVGAGI. The CDR3 is 14 amino acids. The V gene end was trimmed by 2 bases and the J gene end by 5 bases; junction bases not matched to a gene: 5. The CDR3 is CASSYRGQGHEQYF. The CDR3, as DNA: TGTGCCAGCAGTTACCGTGGACAGGGCCACGAGCAGTACTTC.

J is TRBJ1-6 and V is TRBV6-1; D remains unclear. Trimming pared 1 base from V and 0 bases from J, leaving 10 bases between. CDR3 length: 17 residues. The germline V gene has CDR1 MNHNS and CDR2 SASEGT. The CDR3 coding sequence is TGTGCCAGCAGTGAAGGTAGTCATGGCTCCTATAATTCACCCCTCCACTTT. Protein product: CASSEGSHGSYNSPLHF.

CDR3 nucleotide sequence: TGTGCCAGCAGCGGCGGGACAGGGGCCTACGAGCAGTACTTC. Encoded protein: CASSGGTGAYEQYF. The rearrangement links TRBV11-2 to TRBJ2-7; 10 nucleotides agree with TRBD1. The CDR3 totals 14 residues. CDR1 is SGHAT, CDR2 FQNNGV, per germline. V shed 5 bases, J shed 2 bases, and the junction held 3 bases outside the gene matches.

The chain combines TRBV15 with TRBJ2-1, with D possibly being TRBD2 (6 bases). In germline, CDR1 is LNHNV, CDR2 YYDKDF (reference sequence). This CDR3 has 16 residues. Between the trimmed V and J ends, which lost 0 bases and 8 bases, there was a span of 17 bases. This CDR3 is CATSREAGILGHEQFF. In nucleotides, the CDR3 is TGTGCCACCAGCAGAGAAGCGGGTATCCTGGGCCATGAGCAGTTCTTC.

V usage is TRBV7-2 and J usage is TRBJ2-5; 7 positions agree with TRBD1. Germline V gene sequence: CDR1 SGHTA, CDR2 FQGNSA. CDR3 length: 15 residues. Trimming cost V 1 base and J 5 bases; bases outside gene matches: 7. CDR3 protein: CASSLDYRGWETQYF. In DNA, the CDR3 is TGTGCCAGCAGCTTAGATTACAGGGGTTGGGAGACCCAGTACTTC.

A single count supports this clone. The chain couples TRBV10-3 to TRBJ2-3; 7 bases align to TRBD1. The ends lost 10 bases at V and 1 base at J; junction bases unmatched: 5. CDR1 ENHRY and CDR2 SYGVKD come from the germline V gene. The CDR3 is 13 residues long. CDR3 residues: CATGTAGTDTQYF. The CDR3 region has the DNA TGTGCCACAGGGACAGCAGGCACAGATACGCAGTATTTT.

The rearrangement joins TRBV30 to TRBJ2-7; possibly TRBD1 for D (6 bases). Between the trimmed V and J ends, which lost 5 bases and 8 bases, there was a span of 10 bases. This CDR3 is 10 amino acids long. CDR1 is GTSNPN, CDR2 SVGIG, per germline (reference sequence). The CDR3 DNA follows: TGTGCCTGGGGTACAGGGAAGCAGTACTTC. It codes for CAWGTGKQYF.

V gene TRBV27 combines with J gene TRBJ1-5, with no clear D. The CDR3 has 9 amino acids. From germline, CDR1 is MNHEY and CDR2 SMNVEV (reference sequence). Trimming stripped 11 bases from V and 6 bases from J, with 5 bases between. CDR3 loop: CAEGQPQHF. The CDR3, as DNA: TGTGCCGAGGGTCAGCCCCAGCATTTT.

The genes are TRBV6-5 and TRBJ2-5; tentatively, D is TRBD2 (5 bases). The CDR3 consists of 14 residues. The V gene's germline CDR1 is MNHEY and CDR2 SVGAGI. Trimming removed 6 bases from V and 5 bases from J, with 16 bases in between. The CDR3 loop reads CASSLAGLGETQYF. DNA for the CDR3: TGTGCCAGCAGCCTAGCCGGATTGGGGGAGACCCAGTACTTC.

The chain couples TRBV7-6 to TRBJ1-4; a weak D match, TRBD1 (6 bases). The V end lost 5 bases, the J end lost 8 bases, and 12 bases lay between the germline ends. This CDR3 is built from 13 residues. Per the germline V gene, CDR1 is SGHVS and CDR2 is FNYEAQ. CDR3 bases: TGTGCCAGCAGCCCCGCGCAGGGGGAAAAACTGTTTTTT. Encoded protein: CASSPAQGEKLFF.

V and J are TRBV5-1 and TRBJ1-1; tentative D call: TRBD1 (6 bases). The CDR3 has 14 amino acids. With 0 bases removed from V and 10 bases from J, the gap between germline ends came to 16 bases. From germline, CDR1 is SGHRS and CDR2 YFSETQ. CDR3 coding DNA: TGCGCCAGCAGCTTGGGACAGGCTGTAAGTAGAGCTTTCTTT. Its protein is CASSLGQAVSRAFF.

The V call is TRBV5-6, the J call TRBJ2-7, with TRBD1 matching 8 bases. CDR3 length equals 15 residues. Germline trimming cut 4 bases from V and 1 base from J; bases unmatched to any gene: 7. From germline, CDR1 is SGHDT and CDR2 YYEEEE. CDR3 region: CASSPRDRRSYEQYF. The CDR3 DNA reads TGTGCCAGCAGCCCCCGGGACAGGAGATCCTACGAGCAGTACTTC.